Sequencing of this TCR beta chain was carried out in a study of technical replicates of blood from several donors. The CDR3 runs to 15 residues. V was clipped by 2 bases and J by 0 bases, with 8 bases between them. Germline V gene sequence: CDR1 MDHEN, CDR2 SYDVKM. This clone has only one observation. Only in-frame clones appear in the TCRdb table, and some are missing; sequencing was by immunoSEQ multiplex PCR. Of 74,000 or so clones in the sample, around 96% were seen once. Sequencing used T cells isolated from PBMCs. The V gene is TRBV28, the J gene TRBJ1-5; D remains ambiguous. The TCR sequence derives from a human donor in good health. CDR3 protein: CASSLDAGSNQPQHF. In DNA form, the CDR3 reads TGTGCCAGCAGTTTAGATGCCGGTAGCAATCAGCCCCAGCATTTT.